This T cell receptor (beta chain) was recorded in a study of blood T cell repertoires in COVID-19 (dated by TCRdb to 2018 to 2021). Study-wide context: Samples from collaborators originated in the United States, Italy and Spain and spanned both the acute and convalescent phases of COVID-19. The material from the prospective study consisted of cDNA or gDNA derived from T cells, B-cell-depleted T cells, or PBMCs. Deeply sampled blood TCRbeta repertoires from subjects exposed to, actively infected with, or recovered from COVID-19 were included in the dataset. The repertoires were released in a freely available public database meant as a resource for research on the immune response to SARS-CoV-2. The samples were drawn from two sources: the first 160 participants of the ongoing ImmuneRACE study, and over 950 subjects contributed by 6 global collaborators. A de-identified subject ID, COVID-19 status, age in years and sex were almost always included in the sample metadata. Where available, HLA class I and class II types were taken from metadata supplied by the sample provider and were not determined by assay-based typing.

Overall study results and their limits: How much clinical and demographic metadata was included differed by source and by participant, and the metadata was provided uncurated.

A second Seattle source provided samples from volunteer blood donors who had recovered from COVID-19. The collaborating institutions used their own protocols to collect whole blood in K2EDTA tubes. For TCRbeta analysis, collaborators shipped samples in one of three forms: frozen whole blood, isolated PBMCs, or DNA extracted from either of those sample types. Comments on this clone: No antigen is known for it. Base qualities are missing; no much larger clone stands one base away.

TCRbeta CDR3 regions were amplified from genomic DNA using the immunoSEQ Assay, a bias-controlled multiplex PCR. The study's own analysis went as follows. The number of nucleated cells in each sample was estimated by amplification of reference gene primers within the assay. To quantify the absolute abundance of each unique TCRbeta CDR3 rearrangement, sequence reads were collapsed and filtered. For each sample, productive Simpson clonality was calculated as the square root of Simpson's diversity index over productive rearrangements. The clones in this table, taken by TCRdb from immuneACCESS, are in-frame only. Not every clone is retained; where verified, under half of the shortfall comes from an unresolved V gene, and the cause of the rest is unknown. V and J calls and clone size follow that table, whereas D and trimming were derived from the DNA. Across this sample there are fewer than 150,000 clones, with approximately 78% seen only once. About a tenth of the sample lies in the top ten.

V is cut by 5 bases and J by 4 bases, and the space between the germline ends is 11 bases. The cysteine opens and the phenylalanine closes a CDR3 of 14 amino acids. The DNA shown is the 42-base CDR3, in frame from base 1. CDR1 and CDR2 were assigned from the germline V gene (reference sequence) as LGHDT and YNNKEL. The sequenced material came from peripheral blood. The rearrangement joined TRBV3-1 (or the pseudogene TRBV3-2) to TRBJ1-4; 6 matching bases give a weak D call of TRBD1. This clonotype was sampled from a man aged 55 to 70 who had recovered from COVID-19. The CDR3 is CASSSRDNNEKLFF. The nucleotides read TGTGCCAGCAGCTCCCGGGACAATAATGAAAAACTGTTTTTT.